What follows are 7 T cell receptor beta chains derived from one specimen sequenced in a study of blood T cells in healthy people across ages. Together with a sample-barcoded 5' primer, a J-beta primer mix was included in a second PCR lasting about 7 to 11 cycles. MiXCR was run by TCRdb on the 5' RACE reads, yielding one entry per CDR3 protein. Counted here are approximately 1.5 million distinct CDR3 sequences, about 32% occurring once; the ten biggest clones make up about 11%. Sequencing was carried out using blood. The source is a woman in her thirties in good health.

The chain joins TRBV7-9 to TRBJ2-3; either TRBD1 or TRBD2 may supply D (6 bases each). This CDR3 comprises 17 residues. Per germline, CDR1 SEHNR and CDR2 FQNEAQ (reference sequence). Trimming took 1 base from V and 6 from J, leaving 20 bases between them. CDR3 DNA sequence: TGTGCCAGCAGCTTAGATGTGGGGGGCTGGGATCCTGATACGCAGTATTTT. This encodes CASSLDVGGWDPDTQYF.

This rearrangement joins TRBV7-2 to TRBJ1-2, with 10 nucleotides matching TRBD1. V shed 5 bases, J shed 3 bases, and the junction held 6 bases outside the gene matches. Germline V gives CDR1 SGHTA, CDR2 FQGNSA. This CDR3 spans 15 amino acids. The CDR3 nucleotides are TGTGCCAGCAGCCAATGGGACAGGGGATACTATGGCTACACCTTC. Amino acids: CASSQWDRGYYGYTF.

The J gene is TRBJ2-1, the V gene TRBV5-1; D remains ambiguous. Germline V gives CDR1 SGHRS, CDR2 YFSETQ. V lost 0 bases and J lost 0, with 10 bases in between. The CDR3 is 16 amino acids. The CDR3 protein is CASSLGPYLSYNEQFF. Here the CDR3 DNA reads TGCGCCAGCAGCTTGGGGCCATACCTCTCCTACAATGAGCAGTTCTTC.

This clonotype was counted a few times. The gene calls are TRBV4-1 and TRBJ1-4; TRBD1 might be the D (5 bases). This CDR3 has 16 residues. The germline V and J ends were trimmed by 3 bases and 8 bases, with 19 bases remaining between them. CDR1 is MGHRA and CDR2 is YSYEKL in the germline V gene. CDR3 DNA: TGCGCCAGCAGCCACACGAGAGGGGCTCTAGGGGAAAAACTGTTTTTT. It specifies CASSHTRGALGEKLFF.

This chain joins TRBV20-1 and TRBJ2-7; possibly TRBD1 or TRBD2 for D (5 bases each). Germline loops: CDR1 DFQATT, CDR2 SNEGSKA (reference sequence). The CDR3 runs to 13 residues. Trimming took 5 bases from V and 7 from J, leaving 18 bases between them. The CDR3 nucleotides are TGCAGTGCTGTTAAGCGGACATACAATGAGCAGTACTTC. Its protein product is CSAVKRTYNEQYF.

This chain joins TRBV6-1 and TRBJ2-7; 7 bases fit TRBD2. This CDR3 comprises 16 residues. V trimming: 3 bases; J trimming: 0 bases; junction bases outside the gene matches: 8. The germline V gene encodes CDR1 MNHNS and CDR2 SASEGT. The DNA of the CDR3 is TGTGCCAGCAGTGATGGCGGGAGAGCGAGCTCCTACGAGCAGTACTTC. Translating gives CASSDGGRASSYEQYF.

In this sample, this clonotype turned up once. The rearrangement joins TRBV28 to TRBJ2-7; TRBD1 might be the D (5 bases). V shed 6 bases and J shed 4 bases, with 13 bases lying between them. The CDR3 has 13 amino acids. CDR1 is MDHEN, CDR2 SYDVKM, per germline. The CDR3 DNA follows: TGTGCCAGCAGCCCGGTGGACACTTACGAGCAGTACTTC. Its translation is CASSPVDTYEQYF.